This paragraph reports one T cell receptor beta chain. This entry comes from a study of blood T cell repertoires in COVID-19. Germline CDR1 KGHSH, CDR2 LQKENI. There are 16 residues in the CDR3. Trimming cost V 0 bases and J 0 bases; bases outside gene matches: 4. Here immunoSEQ multiplex PCR was the method, and the copy in TCRdb shows in-frame clones only, minus some. The table lists about 200,000 clones, around 84% of them singletons, with around 20% in the top ten. The specimen was PBMCs or T cells enriched from blood (not recorded which). This sequence joins TRBV18 and TRBJ2-7; the match to TRBD2 covers 8 bases. This receptor was obtained from a man aged 40-55 years who had recovered from COVID-19. The CDR3 loop is CASSPPGAGDSYEQYF. CDR3 DNA: TGTGCCAGCTCACCACCGGGAGCGGGAGACTCCTACGAGCAGTACTTC.